A single sample gave rise to the 21 T cell receptor beta chains below, sequenced in a study of T cells in Graves' hyperthyroidism and ophthalmopathy. Amplified TCR beta CDR3 regions came from RNA transcripts. The HTBI primer set was used in a first-round RT-PCR of the TCR CDR3. TCRdb reprocessed the multiplex PCR reads via MiXCR and lists one record per CDR3 protein. The sample has some 560,000 distinct CDR3 sequences; 14% are singletons. The sample consisted of blood. The source is a woman aged 40 to 55 with Graves' hyperthyroidism.

This clonotype was counted many times. This chain uses TRBV28 with TRBJ1-2; D unresolved. The CDR3 runs 12 residues. The germline V gene has CDR1 MDHEN and CDR2 SYDVKM. The V and J ends lost 10 bases and 2 bases respectively, with 11 bases between them. CDR3 DNA sequence: TGTGCCACCAAGGGCCGAAACTATGGCTACACCTTC. This sequence encodes CATKGRNYGYTF.

This clonotype showed up many times. The genes are TRBV11-2 and TRBJ2-5; D is unresolved. CDR3 length: 15 amino acids. V was trimmed by 3 bases and J by 3 bases, leaving 14 bases between them. Germline V lookup: CDR1 SGHAT, CDR2 FQNNGV. For the CDR3, the DNA is TGTGCCAGCAGCTTTCGCCGGGCGATGGAAGAGACCCAGTACTTC. The encoded protein is CASSFRRAMEETQYF. The full variable domain, rest sourced from reference TRBV11-2 and TRBJ2-5, is EAGVAQSPRYKIIEKRQSVAFWCNPISGHATLYWYQQILGQGPKLLIQFQNNGVVDDSQLPKDRFSAERLKGVDSTLKIQPAKLEDSAVYLCASSFRRAMEETQYFGPGTRLLVL.

Many counts were recorded for this clonotype. The chain has TRBV28 and TRBJ2-7; maybe TRBD1 (5 bases). V lost 4 bases and J lost 1, with 8 bases in between. The CDR3 has 13 residues. Germline loops: CDR1 MDHEN, CDR2 SYDVKM. The CDR3 spells CASSSGMSYEQYF. CDR3 nucleotide sequence: TGTGCCAGCAGTTCAGGGATGTCCTACGAGCAGTACTTC.

The gene calls are TRBV5-5 and TRBJ2-3, with no clear D. There are 14 residues in the CDR3. The V end was cut by 4 bases, the J end by 6 bases, with 15 bases between. Germline V gives CDR1 SGHKS, CDR2 YYEKEE (reference sequence). CDR3 DNA: TGTGCCAGCAGCCCTTCGAGCCGCCGGGATACGCAGTATTTT. It codes for CASSPSSRRDTQYF.

Many counts were recorded for this clonotype. This chain joins TRBV6-2 or TRBV6-3 and TRBJ2-5, with D possibly being TRBD1 (6 bases). Germline CDR1 is MNHEY and CDR2 is SVGEGT. The CDR3 spans 14 residues. Trimming cost V 6 bases and J 2 bases, with 13 bases left between them. CDR3 sequence: CASRRTATQETQYF. In nucleotides, the CDR3 is TGTGCCAGCAGGCGGACAGCAACGCAAGAGACCCAGTACTTC.

This clonotype was observed a handful of times. The chain employs TRBV20-1 and TRBJ2-7, with a possible D match to TRBD1 (5 bases). Germline CDR1 and CDR2: DFQATT and SNEGSKA (reference sequence). CDR3 length: 16 residues. V was cut by 0 bases and J by 6 bases, with 21 bases left in between. The CDR3 loop is CSARDRSAGLASEQYF. The CDR3, as DNA: TGCAGTGCTAGAGATAGGTCGGCAGGGTTGGCAAGCGAGCAGTACTTC.

In its sample, this clonotype was seen a few times. The V gene is TRBV29-1, the J gene TRBJ2-5; no clear D gene. This CDR3 has 12 residues. Germline CDR1 reads SQVTM; CDR2 reads ANQGSEA. Between the trimmed V and J ends, which lost 4 bases and 1 base, there was a span of 7 bases. Here the CDR3 DNA reads TGCAGCGTTGGGCTCCCCCAAGAGACCCAGTACTTC. Protein: CSVGLPQETQYF.

This clonotype came up many times. The V call is TRBV18, the J call TRBJ1-5, with D possibly matching TRBD1 (6 bases). This CDR3 contains 14 residues. In germline, CDR1 is KGHSH, CDR2 LQKENI. Trimming stripped 3 bases from V and 7 bases from J, with 13 bases between. The CDR3 region has the DNA TGTGCCAGCTCACCTGGAGGGGGTTACCAGCCCCAGCATTTT. Translating gives CASSPGGGYQPQHF.

The CDR3 sequence is CASSSVVNTGELFF. In nucleotides, the CDR3 is TGTGCCAGCAGTTCCGTCGTGAACACCGGGGAGCTGTTTTTT. The chain links TRBV6-2 or TRBV6-3 to TRBJ2-2; D remains unclear. Between the trimmed V and J ends, which lost 4 bases and 1 base, there was a span of 7 bases. CDR3 length equals 14 residues. From germline, CDR1 is MNHEY and CDR2 SVGEGT.

The table lists this clonotype with a few counts. The V call is TRBV20-1, the J call TRBJ2-1, with 14 bases identical to TRBD2. CDR1 is DFQATT, CDR2 SNEGSKA, per germline (reference sequence). Trimming cost V 2 bases and J 0 bases; bases outside gene matches: 9. The CDR3 is 19 residues long. The CDR3, as DNA: TGCAGTGCTAGACCAGGGGCGACTAGCGGGAGGGCCTCCTACAATGAGCAGTTCTTC. Residues: CSARPGATSGRASYNEQFF.

This clonotype was seen at least ten times. The chain is built from TRBV7-9 and TRBJ2-7; 13 bases fit TRBD2. There are 17 residues in the CDR3. V dropped 2 bases and J dropped 5; count of bases not matched to a gene: 9. The germline CDR1 and CDR2 sequences are SEHNR and FQNEAQ (reference sequence). The CDR3 here is CASSLFRTSGSTDEQYF. The CDR3 nucleotides are TGTGCCAGCAGCTTATTTAGGACTAGCGGGAGTACGGACGAGCAGTACTTC.

This clonotype was seen a handful of times. The rearrangement links TRBV20-1 to TRBJ2-1; the D call may be TRBD1 or TRBD2 (6 bases each). V was cut by 5 bases and J by 3 bases, with 14 bases left in between. The CDR3 runs to 14 residues. Germline V lookup: CDR1 DFQATT, CDR2 SNEGSKA (reference sequence). CDR3 amino acids: CSADEQGLYNEQFF. CDR3 sequence (DNA): TGCAGTGCTGATGAACAGGGACTCTACAATGAGCAGTTCTTC.

The J gene is TRBJ2-7, the V gene TRBV28; 9 positions match TRBD1. With V trimmed by 8 bases and J by 3 bases, 5 bases remained unmatched. The V gene's germline CDR1 is MDHEN and CDR2 SYDVKM. The CDR3 has 13 amino acids. As DNA, the CDR3 is TGTGCCAGCGGCTGGACAGGGGTCTACGAGCAGTACTTC. Its translation: CASGWTGVYEQYF. The full variable domain, completed using reference TRBV28 and TRBJ2-7, is DVKVTQSSRYLVKRTGEKVFLECVQDMDHENMFWYRQDPGLGLRLIYFSYDVKMKEKGDIPEGYSVSREKKERFSLILESASTNQTSMYLCASGWTGVYEQYFGPGTRLTVT.

The chain couples TRBV20-1 to TRBJ2-1; 16 bases agree with TRBD2. The germline V gene has CDR1 DFQATT and CDR2 SNEGSKA (reference sequence). There are 17 residues in the CDR3. The ends lost 7 bases at V and 1 base at J; junction bases unmatched: 7. The CDR3 here is CSGSGTSGRGSYNEQFF. CDR3 in DNA: TGCAGTGGTTCCGGGACTAGCGGGAGGGGTTCCTACAATGAGCAGTTCTTC.

This chain links TRBV6-1 with TRBJ2-4; the match to TRBD1 covers 7 bases. Germline assignment: CDR1 MNHNS and CDR2 SASEGT. The CDR3 runs 16 residues. After removal of 10 bases from V and 3 bases from J, the junction contained 15 bases not matched to a gene. The CDR3 bases are TGTGCCACCCTTTCCGACAGGGCCCAGGACAAAAACATTCAGTACTTC. Amino acids: CATLSDRAQDKNIQYF.

This rearrangement joins TRBV6-1 to TRBJ2-2, with 7 bases aligning to TRBD2. The V and J ends lost 8 bases and 9 bases, in that order; junction bases with no gene match: 18. The germline V gene has CDR1 MNHNS and CDR2 SASEGT. This CDR3 region has 16 residues. The CDR3 loop reads CASGVFSYGGFRELFF. For the CDR3, the DNA is TGTGCCAGCGGTGTGTTTTCGTACGGGGGGTTCAGGGAGCTGTTTTTT.

This clonotype was counted many times. The chain combines TRBV9 with TRBJ1-2; 7 nucleotides agree with TRBD1. Germline CDR1 is SGDLS and CDR2 is YYNGEE. This CDR3 has 14 amino acids. The J segment lost 6 bases and the V segment lost 1 base, leaving 6 bases of the junction unmatched. The CDR3 here is CASSVSTGLNGYTF. The CDR3 region has the DNA TGTGCCAGCAGCGTATCGACAGGGTTGAATGGCTACACCTTC.

Here the CDR3 reads CSVVLRSSANEKLFF. The DNA for the CDR3 is TGCAGCGTTGTCTTGCGTTCGTCAGCTAATGAAAAACTGTTTTTT. The chain links TRBV29-1 to TRBJ1-4; the D is unclear. The CDR3 spans 15 residues. Trimming took off 4 bases at V and 3 bases at J, with 15 bases between the two ends. The V gene's germline CDR1 is SQVTM and CDR2 ANQGSEA.

This clonotype has a count of ten or more. The chain couples TRBV28 to TRBJ2-6; D is uncertain. The germline gives CDR1 MDHEN, CDR2 SYDVKM. This CDR3 contains 14 residues. V lost 5 bases, J lost 1 base, and 6 bases lay in between. CDR3 amino acids: CASSLTSGANVLTF. For the CDR3, the DNA is TGTGCCAGCAGTCTAACGTCTGGGGCCAACGTCCTGACTTTC.

This chain uses TRBV6-5 with TRBJ2-7, with 9 bases aligning to TRBD1. V was clipped by 2 bases and J by 0 bases; unmatched bases: 2. The CDR3 covers 15 residues. The germline CDR1 and CDR2 sequences are MNHEY and SVGAGI. CDR3 in amino acids: CASSYGTGISYEQYF. The CDR3 DNA reads as TGTGCCAGCAGTTACGGGACAGGGATCTCCTACGAGCAGTACTTC.

This clonotype appeared many times. This chain uses TRBV14 with TRBJ2-5; D gene ambiguous. V lost 4 bases, J lost 4 bases, and 13 bases lay in between. The CDR3 consists of 14 residues. In germline, CDR1 is SGHDN, CDR2 FVKESK. The DNA for the CDR3 is TGTGCCAGCAGCCTGTCAAGGAGAGGAGAGACCCAGTACTTC. This encodes CASSLSRRGETQYF. The full variable domain, in which reference TRBV14 and TRBJ2-5 provide the parts outside the CDR3, is EAGVTQFPSHSVIEKGQTVTLRCDPISGHDNLYWYRRVMGKEIKFLLHFVKESKQDESGMPNNRFLAERTGGTYSTLKVQPAELEDSGVYFCASSLSRRGETQYFGPGTRLLVL.